The 17 T cell receptor beta chains below come from one sample, sequenced in a study of long-term antiretroviral therapy in people with HIV. Running of the v3.0 immunoSEQ assay took place at survey level. Here immunoSEQ multiplex PCR was the method, and the copy in TCRdb shows in-frame clones only, minus some. The data hold tens of thousands of clones, with 75% to 85% observed a single time. The sample in question was unsorted PBMCs, obtained 0.3 years after starting antiretroviral therapy. Receptor source: a man aged 18 to 30 with HIV.

The CDR3, as DNA: TGCGCCAGCAGCCATAACGGAGGGGGACAGGGAGCAGAGACCCAGTACTTC. Protein sequence: CASSHNGGGQGAETQYF. The chain employs TRBV4-3 and TRBJ2-5; TRBD1 agrees at 9 bases. J lost 4 bases, V lost 3 bases, and 12 bases had no gene match. Germline values: CDR1 LGHNA, CDR2 YSLEER. There are 17 residues in the CDR3.

This chain uses TRBV29-1 with TRBJ1-6, with 7 bases lining up with TRBD1. Germline V CDR1 and CDR2: SQVTM, ANQGSEA. This CDR3 comprises 13 residues. Losses at the gene ends were 4 bases for V and 7 bases for J; bases not matched to a gene: 4. The CDR3, as DNA: TGCAGCGTTGGAGACAGGGTCAATTCACCCCTCCACTTT. This translates into CSVGDRVNSPLHF.

This chain connects TRBV9 to TRBJ2-5; D possibly uses TRBD1 or TRBD2 (5 bases each). The germline CDR1 and CDR2 sequences are SGDLS and YYNGEE. The CDR3 spans 15 residues. Trimming removed 4 bases from V and 1 base from J, with 14 bases in between. The CDR3 is CASSLLGVTQETQYF. The CDR3 coding sequence is TGTGCCAGCAGCCTGCTGGGGGTCACCCAAGAGACCCAGTACTTC.

The V gene is TRBV7-9, the J gene TRBJ2-1; 9 positions match TRBD2. Germline loops: CDR1 SEHNR, CDR2 FQNEAQ (reference sequence). The V and J ends lost 3 bases and 5 bases, in that order; junction bases with no gene match: 5. This CDR3 has 15 amino acids. The CDR3 loop is CASSFSLAGNNEQFF. CDR3 DNA sequence: TGTGCCAGCAGCTTTTCCCTAGCGGGGAACAATGAGCAGTTCTTC.

This chain links TRBV4-3 with TRBJ2-6; tentative D call: TRBD1 (5 bases). Germline loops: CDR1 LGHNA, CDR2 YSLEER. V lost 0 bases and J 0 bases, leaving 6 bases between the germline ends. The CDR3 contains 16 residues. This CDR3 is CASSQDRDSGANVLTF. In DNA, the CDR3 is TGCGCCAGCAGCCAAGACAGGGACTCTGGGGCCAACGTCCTGACTTTC.

This rearrangement joins TRBV12-5 to TRBJ2-2, with D unclear. Germline V CDR1 and CDR2: LGHNT, FRNRAP. The V end was cut by 4 bases, the J end by 0 bases, with 12 bases between. The CDR3 is 16 amino acids. CDR3 sequence (DNA): TGTGCTAGTGGTTCCCTTGAGGCCCCGAACACCGGGGAGCTGTTTTTT. Its translation: CASGSLEAPNTGELFF.

In its sample, this clone was seen a few times. The sample contains more than one DNA sequence encoding this CDR3. The chain links TRBV19 to TRBJ1-1, with D unresolved. The germline gives CDR1 LNHDA, CDR2 SQIVND (reference sequence). The germline V and J ends were trimmed by 1 base and 4 bases, with 10 bases remaining between them. The CDR3 has 14 amino acids. The CDR3 DNA reads TGTGCCAGTAGTATAGGGGGAGTGGGCACTGAAGCTTTCTTT. Translating it yields CASSIGGVGTEAFF.

CDR3 nucleotide sequence: TGCGCCAGCAGCTCACCGGGGGACAGATTTATAGCCTACGAGCAGTACTTC. This codes for CASSSPGDRFIAYEQYF. V and J are TRBV5-1 and TRBJ2-7; D is possibly TRBD1 (7 bases). The CDR3 loop spans 17 amino acids. Looked up from germline, CDR1 is SGHRS and CDR2 is YFSETQ. Trimming shortened V by 3 bases and J by 2 bases, and 21 bases separated the two germline ends.

The rearrangement links TRBV7-2 to TRBJ2-7; the D is unclear. The CDR3 totals 11 residues. Trimming pared 5 bases from V and 3 bases from J, leaving 5 bases between. Germline assignment: CDR1 SGHTA and CDR2 FQGNSA. This CDR3 is CASSLYYEQYF. The CDR3 DNA follows: TGTGCCAGCAGCCTTTACTACGAGCAGTACTTC.

The rearrangement uses TRBV19 and TRBJ2-5; D unresolved. V lost 4 bases and J 0 bases, leaving 9 bases between the germline ends. Germline V gene lookup returns CDR1 LNHDA and CDR2 SQIVND (reference sequence). The CDR3 is 14 residues long. In nucleotides, the CDR3 is TGTGCCAGTAGTAGGGCGTTGTACCAAGAGACCCAGTACTTC. Its protein is CASSRALYQETQYF.

The J gene is TRBJ2-1, the V gene TRBV7-2; 7 bases align to TRBD1. The CDR3 has 13 residues. J gave up 6 bases and V 7 bases, and 6 bases lay outside the gene matches. From germline, CDR1 is SGHTA and CDR2 FQGNSA. Here the CDR3 DNA reads TGTGCCAGCAAATCTTCAGGGGGCAATGAGCAGTTCTTC. This sequence encodes CASKSSGGNEQFF.

The chain links TRBV25-1 to TRBJ1-4, with 7 bases fitting TRBD1. V gave up 3 bases and J gave up 4 bases; unmatched junction bases: 11. The CDR3 covers 17 residues. Germline loops: CDR1 MGHDK, CDR2 SYGVNS. The CDR3 nucleotides are TGTGCCAGCAGTGACATGGTAGGGGGCAGTATTAATGAAAAACTGTTTTTT. Residues: CASSDMVGGSINEKLFF.

The chain employs TRBV14 and TRBJ2-3; 11 nucleotides match TRBD2. Germline values: CDR1 SGHDN, CDR2 FVKESK. Germline trimming cut 1 base from V and 3 bases from J; bases unmatched to any gene: 6. The CDR3 loop spans 17 amino acids. This CDR3 is CASSQVAGGPRTDTQYF. The CDR3 region has the DNA TGTGCCAGCAGCCAAGTAGCGGGAGGGCCAAGGACAGATACGCAGTATTTT.

The rearrangement uses TRBV5-8 and TRBJ2-7; D not certain. CDR1 is SGHTS, CDR2 YDEGEE, per germline. The germline V and J ends were trimmed by 2 bases and 4 bases, with 4 bases remaining between them. There are 11 residues in the CDR3. The CDR3 DNA sequence: TGTGCCAGCAGCTTCGAGTACGAGCAGTACTTC. As protein: CASSFEYEQYF.

The sample holds a few counts of this clone. The V gene is TRBV7-2, the J gene TRBJ1-5; D is unclear. The ends were cut back, 5 bases at V and 4 bases at J, with 9 bases in the middle. Germline lookup yields CDR1 SGHTA and CDR2 FQGNSA. The CDR3 is 13 residues long. The CDR3 sequence is CASSTFWNQPQHF. The CDR3 DNA is TGTGCCAGCAGCACCTTCTGGAATCAGCCCCAGCATTTT.

This clone was observed once. The chain carries TRBV4-1 and TRBJ2-5, with TRBD2 matching 9 bases. Germline loops: CDR1 MGHRA, CDR2 YSYEKL. V shed 3 bases and J 4 bases; nucleotides not matched to a gene: 6. CDR3 length: 15 amino acids. The CDR3 spells CASSHGGGGGETQYF. The CDR3 coding sequence is TGCGCCAGCAGCCACGGCGGGGGGGGCGGAGAGACCCAGTACTTC.

The rearrangement links TRBV7-9 to TRBJ2-7, with 9 positions matching TRBD1. Germline V gene data show CDR1 as SEHNR and CDR2 as FQNEAQ (reference sequence). The CDR3 sequence is 16 residues long. V gave up 5 bases and J gave up 6 bases; unmatched junction bases: 14. Here the CDR3 DNA reads TGTGCCAGCAGCCCGGAAGGGACAGGGTCACGGAGCGAGCAGTACTTC. It yields the protein CASSPEGTGSRSEQYF.